The clone carrying this T cell receptor beta chain was counted between two and nine times. Participant ages covered 18 to 89 years across 20 to 30 US areas. Germline CDR1 MNHEY, CDR2 SVGAGI. Trimming left V 2 bases short and J 12 bases short, with 11 bases between. The CDR3 is 12 amino acids. The data originate from a study of blood T cell repertoires in COVID-19. As handled by the study authors: Using reference gene primer amplification, nucleated cell counts were estimated. Sequencing was performed with immunoSEQ multiplex PCR; in TCRdb, only in-frame clones are kept and a portion is missing. Clonal size and the V and J genes are those of that table, whereas D and trimming came from the DNA. The table lists nearly 250,000 clones, 65% to 90% of them singletons.

The chain links TRBV6-5 to TRBJ1-5, with D perhaps matching TRBD1 (6 bases). The clonotype originates from a woman between 45 and 60 years old with acute COVID-19. The specimen was PBMCs or T cells enriched from blood (not recorded which). The CDR3 loop reads CASSYPTGVQHF. CDR3 sequence (DNA): TGTGCCAGCAGTTACCCGACAGGAGTCCAGCATTTT.